The present entry profiles one T cell receptor beta chain with its context. Generated by immunoSEQ multiplex PCR, the TCRdb table keeps only in-frame clones and is missing some. Among tens of thousands of clones, 83% were seen once, and the ten largest hold roughly 6%. Per germline, CDR1 SGDLS and CDR2 YYNGEE. The CDR3 is 17 residues long. V shed 3 bases, J shed 0 bases, and the junction held 4 bases outside the gene matches. This sample is part of a study of blood T cell repertoires in COVID-19. The chain uses TRBV9 and TRBJ2-2; the match to TRBD2 covers 11 bases. The receptor comes from a woman aged 80 or over with acute or convalescent COVID-19. The sequencing input was peripheral blood. The CDR3 sequence: CASSGLSGGANTGELFF. In DNA form, the CDR3 reads TGTGCCAGCAGCGGACTTAGCGGGGGGGCGAACACCGGGGAGCTGTTTTTT.